Below, 10 T cell receptor beta chains from the same sample are listed, as sequenced in a study of T cells in Graves' hyperthyroidism and ophthalmopathy. It was RNA transcripts that yielded the amplified TCR beta CDR3 regions. With the HTBI primer set, the TCR CDR3 went through a first round of RT-PCR. TCRdb redid the calling of the multiplex PCR reads with MiXCR, one entry per CDR3 protein. The table has hundreds of thousands of distinct CDR3 sequences, around 15% seen once; the top ten hold roughly 10%. Sequenced material: blood. These receptor sequences come from a woman under 30 with Graves' hyperthyroidism.

In this sample, this clonotype turned up a few times. This chain connects TRBV20-1 to TRBJ1-1; D may be TRBD1 (5 bases). The V gene lost 3 bases and the J gene lost 11 bases, with 19 bases spanning the gap. Germline CDR1 is DFQATT and CDR2 is SNEGSKA (reference sequence). The CDR3 consists of 13 residues. CDR3 loop: CSASLGGGDWAFF. The CDR3, as DNA: TGCAGTGCTAGCCTGGGGGGGGGTGATTGGGCTTTCTTT.

This clonotype has at least ten counts. The genes are TRBV2 and TRBJ1-1; D unresolved. Germline V lookup: CDR1 SNHLY, CDR2 FYNNEI. The V end was cut by 5 bases, the J end by 1 base, with 8 bases between. CDR3 size: 13 residues. The CDR3 sequence: CASSNWANTEAFF. For the CDR3, the DNA is TGTGCCAGCAGTAATTGGGCGAACACTGAAGCTTTCTTT.

The chain employs TRBV7-9 and TRBJ2-1, with 10 bases identical to TRBD2. Unmatched junction bases numbered 9, after V lost 4 bases and J lost 3 bases. Germline loops: CDR1 SEHNR, CDR2 FQNEAQ (reference sequence). The CDR3 has 17 residues. The CDR3 nucleotides read TGTGCCAGCAGCTACCGAATAGCGGGAGGTATCTACAATGAGCAGTTCTTC. Its protein is CASSYRIAGGIYNEQFF.

This clonotype was detected a few times. The chain links TRBV10-3 to TRBJ2-1; 9 bases are shared with TRBD2. Germline CDR1 and CDR2: ENHRY and SYGVKD. The length of the CDR3 is 14 residues. V gave up 6 bases and J gave up 4 bases; unmatched junction bases: 4. CDR3 in DNA: TGTGCCATCAGAAGACTAGCGGATTACAATGAGCAGTTCTTC. Protein sequence: CAIRRLADYNEQFF.

This clonotype showed up many times. The V gene is TRBV5-5, the J gene TRBJ2-5, with a possible D match to TRBD2 (6 bases). The V gene's germline CDR1 is SGHKS and CDR2 YYEKEE (reference sequence). Trimming took 1 base from V and 2 from J, leaving 33 bases between them. The CDR3 loop spans 22 amino acids. The CDR3 coding sequence is TGTGCCAGCAGCTTGACCGCCGAGCTAGGGAGGACTGGCGGGGATATACAAGAGACCCAGTACTTC. It codes for CASSLTAELGRTGGDIQETQYF.

The rearrangement joins TRBV18 to TRBJ1-5; TRBD1 aligns across 10 bases. Germline CDR1 reads KGHSH; CDR2 reads LQKENI. Trimming removed 3 bases from V and 2 bases from J; junction bases left unmatched: 7. CDR3 length: 17 amino acids. The CDR3 nucleotides are TGTGCCAGCTCACCGTCGGACAGGGGGTCGGGCAATCAGCCCCAGCATTTT. Its protein product is CASSPSDRGSGNQPQHF.

V usage is TRBV9 and J usage is TRBJ2-1; a possible D gene is TRBD2 (6 bases). The CDR3 covers 17 residues. Trimming cost V 7 bases and J 3 bases, with 23 bases left between them. Looked up from germline, CDR1 is SGDLS and CDR2 is YYNGEE. The DNA of the CDR3 is TGTGCCAGCGCTAGAGGACGGGAGAGATCGATCTACAATGAGCAGTTCTTC. It translates to CASARGRERSIYNEQFF.

This clonotype appeared a few times. The V and J genes are TRBV5-1 and TRBJ1-1; a weak D match, TRBD1 (5 bases). The CDR3 length is 15 residues. The germline V gene encodes CDR1 SGHRS and CDR2 YFSETQ. V was trimmed by 0 bases and J by 0 bases, leaving 9 bases between them. The DNA of the CDR3 is TGCGCCAGCAGCTTGGTTCCAGGGATGAACACTGAAGCTTTCTTT. Translation: CASSLVPGMNTEAFF.

The chain carries TRBV7-9 and TRBJ2-3; the match to TRBD1 covers 10 bases. J lost 3 bases, V lost 5 bases, and 5 bases had no gene match. This CDR3 contains 15 residues. Germline-derived CDR1 and CDR2 are SEHNR and FQNEAQ (reference sequence). The CDR3 reads CASSIGQGVTDTQYF. The CDR3 DNA follows: TGTGCCAGCAGCATTGGACAGGGGGTAACAGATACGCAGTATTTT.

The rearrangement links TRBV6-6 to TRBJ2-2, with D perhaps assigned TRBD1 or TRBD2 (5 bases each). The CDR3 totals 15 residues. Germline V gene data show CDR1 as MNHNY and CDR2 as SVGAGI (reference sequence). Trimming removed 0 bases from V and 3 bases from J, with 8 bases in between. The DNA for the CDR3 is TGTGCCAGCAGTTACTCCGGGGCCTACACCGGGGAGCTGTTTTTT. It yields the protein CASSYSGAYTGELFF.